This T cell receptor (beta chain) originates from a study of blood T cell repertoires in COVID-19. Across the study: Samples of COVID-19 (acute and convalescent) were obtained from the United States, Italy and Spain.

The CDR3 covers 15 residues. V lost 6 bases and J lost 1, with 15 bases in between. Germline lookup yields CDR1 MNHNY and CDR2 SVGAGI (reference sequence). Method: immunoSEQ multiplex PCR; TCRdb's copy keeps in-frame clones and lacks some. The table records under 450,000 clones, around nine tenths of them present only once. This sequence was found in a woman aged 40 to 50 with COVID-19, enrolled during active disease. Material for sequencing was peripheral blood. The V and J genes are TRBV6-6 and TRBJ1-1; D not certain. CDR3: CASSQRWQRNTEAFF. CDR3 in DNA: TGTGCCAGCAGCCAGAGGTGGCAGAGGAACACTGAAGCTTTCTTT.